This record covers a single T cell receptor (beta chain). The sample originates from a study of blood T cell repertoires in COVID-19. As for the study in general: Researchers got acute and convalescent COVID-19 samples from the United States, Italy and Spain. In each case, the material was cDNA or gDNA derived from T cells, B-cell-depleted T cells, or PBMCs.

Trimming left V 2 bases short and J 2 bases short, with 15 bases between. CDR3 length: 16 amino acids. Germline CDR1 is SGHRS and CDR2 is YFSETQ. Sequenced by immunoSEQ multiplex PCR; TCRdb stores in-frame clones only, minus some. The repertoire includes some 290,000 clones, roughly 91% of them detected once, and over 8.5% sits in the top ten. The V gene is TRBV5-1, the J gene TRBJ2-3; D is possibly TRBD2 (5 bases). The sequencing input was peripheral blood. This clonotype was obtained from a woman under 40 with COVID-19, enrolled during active disease. CDR3 region: CASSLRTILVTDTQYF. The CDR3 region has the DNA TGCGCCAGCAGCTTACGTACCATACTAGTCACAGATACGCAGTATTTT.